Here is one T cell receptor (beta chain) with its context. Its specificity is unknown. CDR1 and CDR2 (germline): LNHDA, SQIVND (reference sequence). Trimming pared 6 bases from V and 5 bases from J, leaving 6 bases between. The CDR3 spans 11 residues. The sample belongs to a study of cytomegalovirus exposure and HLA in healthy donors. With 60 Vbeta and 13 Jbeta primers, the PCR was carried out. Clones were sequenced by immunoSEQ multiplex PCR, and TCRdb holds only the in-frame ones, with some missing. The sample holds some 100,000 clones, around 80% seen once. Study-wide results and limits: As was reported, the HLA-A and HLA-B alleles of most subjects were accurately predicted from TCR beta sequences. Most TCR beta V segments were productive about 87% or about 30% of the time in an earlier analysis. Around 160 TCR beta chains were listed as cytomegalovirus-associated. Cytomegalovirus status was reportedly diagnosed by the classifier with high specificity and sensitivity.

The sequenced material came from PBMCs. The chain has TRBV19 and TRBJ2-3, with D possibly being TRBD1 (6 bases). This sequence was found in a male donor in good health and CMV-seropositive. CDR3 amino acids: CASRQGDTQYF. Here the CDR3 DNA reads TGTGCCAGTAGACAGGGAGATACGCAGTATTTT. The full variable domain, rest sourced from reference TRBV19 and TRBJ2-3, is DGGITQSPKYLFRKEGQNVTLSCEQNLNHDAMYWYRQDPGQGLRLIYYSQIVNDFQKGDIAEGYSVSREKKESFPLTVTSAQKNPTAFYLCASRQGDTQYFGPGTRLTVL.